This T cell receptor beta chain was sequenced during a study of cytomegalovirus exposure and HLA in healthy donors. Study-wide points: With high specificity and sensitivity, the classifier reportedly diagnosed cytomegalovirus status. In vitro confirmation showed a few CMV-associated chains to be CMV antigen specific. The TCR clusters that emerged in the first cohort tended, a later analysis found, to co-occur in the approximately 110 validation repertoires. While the bulk of TCR sequences proved rare, some public TCRs turned up in many donors.

As to this clone: Its specificity is not known.

Sequencing used immunoSEQ multiplex PCR; TCRdb keeps in-frame clones, though not all of them. The sample yields about 150,000 clones, about 86% seen once. CDR3 length: 16 residues. V shed 0 bases and J shed 0 bases, with 11 bases lying between them. In germline, CDR1 is SGDLS, CDR2 YYNGEE. The chain has TRBV9 and TRBJ2-3, with D possibly TRBD1 on 6 matching bases. The sequenced material came from PBMCs. The clonotype comes from a human donor in good health. The CDR3 loop reads CASSVGGTTSTDTQYF. In DNA form, the CDR3 reads TGTGCCAGCAGCGTAGGGGGGACAACCAGCACAGATACGCAGTATTTT.